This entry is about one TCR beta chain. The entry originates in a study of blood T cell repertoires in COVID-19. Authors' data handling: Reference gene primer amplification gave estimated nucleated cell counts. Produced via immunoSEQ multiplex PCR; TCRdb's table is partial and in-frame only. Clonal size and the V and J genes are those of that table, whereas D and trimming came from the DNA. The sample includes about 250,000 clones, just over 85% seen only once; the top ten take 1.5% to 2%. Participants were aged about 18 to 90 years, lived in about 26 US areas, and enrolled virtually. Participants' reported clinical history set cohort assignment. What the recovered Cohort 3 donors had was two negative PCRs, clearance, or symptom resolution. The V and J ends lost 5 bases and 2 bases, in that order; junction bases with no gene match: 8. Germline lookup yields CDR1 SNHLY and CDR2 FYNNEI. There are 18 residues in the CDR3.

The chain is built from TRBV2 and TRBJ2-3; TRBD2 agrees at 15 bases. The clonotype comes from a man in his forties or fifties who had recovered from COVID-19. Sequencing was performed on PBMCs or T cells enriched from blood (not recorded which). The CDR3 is CASSYPGTSGGTTDTQYF. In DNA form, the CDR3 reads TGTGCCAGCAGTTACCCCGGGACTAGCGGGGGGACCACAGATACGCAGTATTTT.